This T cell receptor (beta chain) was identified during a study of T cell repertoires in cytomegalovirus infection. Across the whole study: Both CMV infection and a matching HLA type were indicated by public TCR beta signatures. Study results and caveats: The study found HLA-C-restricted CMV-specific TCR beta clonotypes dominating the ex vivo response.

Of note for this clonotype: Its antigen is not identified.

Germline CDR1 is ENHRY and CDR2 is SYGVKD. This CDR3 is 13 amino acids long. V was trimmed by 6 bases and J by 4 bases, leaving 9 bases between them. TCRdb independently ran MiXCR on the reads; one entry per CDR3 protein. The sample holds approximately 390,000 distinct CDR3 sequences; 34% are singletons and the top ten take about 13%. The receptor was isolated from a human donor in good health (CMV status not recorded). Some clones in this sample may be carry-over from other donors' samples. J is TRBJ1-4 and V is TRBV10-3; the D gene is possibly TRBD1 (5 bases). The input for sequencing was cultured PBMCs, taken from culture after CMV antigen stimulation. CDR3: CAISGTLNEKLFF. Written as DNA, the CDR3 is TGTGCCATCAGCGGGACCCTTAATGAAAAACTGTTTTTT.